Listed below are T cell receptor beta chains from one sample, sequenced in a study of blood T cell repertoires in COVID-19. Profiled with immunoSEQ multiplex PCR; TCRdb holds only in-frame clones, not every one. The data contain 150,000 to 200,000 clones, around 80% of them singletons. The specimen sequenced was peripheral blood. The receptors were gathered from a man in his 60s with acute or convalescent COVID-19. Each CDR3 is given with its conserved first and last residue. D genes are given only for firm matches. A clone size is listed for some rows: how often the clone was seen (once, few, many), or a class if it is expanded.

V gene	J gene	clone size	D gene	CDR3 DNA	CDR3 protein
TRBV7-8	TRBJ1-4	NA	TRBD1	TGTGCCAGCAGCGTAAGAACAGGGGGGGATGAAAAACTGTTTTTT	CASSVRTGGDEKLFF
TRBV7-2	TRBJ2-7	NA	TRBD2	TGTGCCAGCAGCTTAACTAGCGGGTCCTACGAGCAGTACTTC	CASSLTSGSYEQYF
TRBV13	TRBJ2-5	once	NA	TGTGCCAGCAGGTCCGGGAGCCAAGAGACCCAGTACTTC	CASRSGSQETQYF
TRBV10-2	TRBJ2-1	NA	TRBD2	TGCGCCAGCCTGCGGGGAGCGGGGGGAGTCAATGAGCAGTTCTTC	CASLRGAGGVNEQFF
TRBV5-1	TRBJ2-7	NA	TRBD1	TGCGCCAGCAGTCTATCCTTGGGACAGGGACGCTACGAGCAGTACTTC	CASSLSLGQGRYEQYF
TRBV6-2/TRBV6-3	TRBJ1-5	NA	NA	TGTGCCAGCAGTCGCCCTCCCGACAGCTTTCAGCCCCAGCATTTT	CASSRPPDSFQPQHF
TRBV27	TRBJ2-1	NA	NA	TGTGCCAGCAGTTTAACAGCACGTCAAACCTACAATGAGCAGTTCTTC	CASSLTARQTYNEQFF
TRBV9	TRBJ2-5	NA	TRBD2	TGTGCCAGCAGCCCTCGACTAGCGGGGGGGCAGGAGACCCAGTACTTC	CASSPRLAGGQETQYF
TRBV3-1/TRBV3-2	TRBJ1-1	NA	NA	TGTGCCAGCAGGCGACAAACCGCGGGCACTGAAGCTTTCTTT	CASRRQTAGTEAFF
TRBV5-5	TRBJ2-5	few	NA	TGTGCCAGCAGCTCATTGACGAACGGGGGATATCAAGAGACCCAGTACTTC	CASSSLTNGGYQETQYF
TRBV4-1	TRBJ1-6	NA	TRBD1	TGCGCCAGCAGCCAAGAGTTGACAGGGGGTAACTCACCCCTCCACTTT	CASSQELTGGNSPLHF
TRBV6-6	TRBJ1-6	NA	TRBD1	TGTGCCAGCAGTTCCGGGACAGGGTCACCCCTCCACTTT	CASSSGTGSPLHF
TRBV7-6	TRBJ1-5	few	TRBD1	TGTGCCAGCAGCCCCGGACAGGGTACAAATCAGCCCCAGCATTTT	CASSPGQGTNQPQHF
TRBV5-1	TRBJ2-1	NA	TRBD1	TGCGCCAGCAGCCTCCTCAGGGGGAACAATGAGCAGTTCTTC	CASSLLRGNNEQFF
TRBV25-1	TRBJ2-1	NA	TRBD1	TGTGCCAGCAGTGGCCGACGGGGACAGGCCCCCTACAATGAGCAGTTCTTC	CASSGRRGQAPYNEQFF
TRBV7-3	TRBJ2-5	NA	TRBD2	TGTGCCAGCAGCCCCCTGGGACTAGCGGGGGCAGGGGAGACCCAGTACTTC	CASSPLGLAGAGETQYF
TRBV4-1	TRBJ1-5	NA	NA	TGCGCCAGCAGCCCGACAGATGGAGAACAGCCCCAGCATTTT	CASSPTDGEQPQHF
TRBV6-5	TRBJ2-5	NA	TRBD2	TGTGCCAGCAGTTACCCTACTAGCGGGGGTTCCTCGACCCAGTACTTC	CASSYPTSGGSSTQYF
TRBV13	TRBJ1-1	NA	NA	TGTGCCAGCAGCTTACCCAGGGTGAACACTGAAGCTTTCTTT	CASSLPRVNTEAFF
TRBV6-2/TRBV6-3	TRBJ2-5	few	TRBD1	TGTGCCAGCAGTTACGGGACCTCTACAGGGGCCCCGTACTTC	CASSYGTSTGAPYF
TRBV7-8	TRBJ1-5	NA	NA	TGTGCCAGCAGCTTAGGGACAGTCAATCAGCCCCAGCATTTT	CASSLGTVNQPQHF
TRBV18	TRBJ1-1	NA	TRBD1	TGTGCCAGCTCCCGCCGGGACAGTTTACCGAACACTGAAGCTTTCTTT	CASSRRDSLPNTEAFF
TRBV9	TRBJ2-5	NA	TRBD2	TGTGCCAGCAGCGTAGGCGCTAGCGGGGGGGCCGTGGAGACCCAGTACTTC	CASSVGASGGAVETQYF
TRBV21-1	TRBJ2-5	NA	NA	TGTGCCAGCAGCACTGTATCGGTTACAGGGGGCTTGTGGGAGACCCAGTACTTC	CASSTVSVTGGLWETQYF
TRBV19	TRBJ2-3	NA	NA	TGTGCCAGTAGTATTGGCCAAAGGGGTACAGATACGCAGTATTTT	CASSIGQRGTDTQYF
TRBV5-1	TRBJ1-6	many	NA	TGCGCCAGCAGCTTCAGCGGCGGCTATAATTCACCCCTCCACTTT	CASSFSGGYNSPLHF
TRBV19	TRBJ2-6	NA	TRBD1	TGTGCCAGTAGTGCGACAGGGATCGGGGCCAACGTCCTGACTTTC	CASSATGIGANVLTF
TRBV6-5	TRBJ1-1	NA	NA	TGTGCCAGCAGTTACGGGGAGGGGAACACTGAAGCTTTCTTT	CASSYGEGNTEAFF
TRBV7-2	TRBJ2-3	once	NA	TGTGCCAGCAGCTTAGATGACGGGGGCACAGATACGCAGTATTTT	CASSLDDGGTDTQYF
TRBV27	TRBJ1-4	NA	NA	TGTGCCAGCAGTTTTGTAGATAATGAAAAACTGTTTTTT	CASSFVDNEKLFF
TRBV11-3	TRBJ1-4	NA	NA	TGTGCCAGCATCATTAACAGGGTAGGGAGGGATTGGGAAAAACTGTTTTTT	CASIINRVGRDWEKLFF
TRBV5-1	TRBJ1-1	NA	NA	TGCGCCAGCAGCCCGACACGGGCGGGTTTGAACACTGAAGCTTTCTTT	CASSPTRAGLNTEAFF
TRBV19	TRBJ1-5	NA	TRBD1	TGTGCCAGTAGTCTACCGAGACAGGGGGGAGGTTATAGCAATCAGCCCCAGCATTTT	CASSLPRQGGGYSNQPQHF
TRBV6-5	TRBJ2-7	NA	NA	TGTGCCAGCAGTAGCAGGGTTCTTGACGAGCAGTACTTC	CASSSRVLDEQYF
TRBV13	TRBJ1-2	NA	TRBD1	TGTGCCAGCACCTCCCAGGGGGCCGGCTATGGCTACACCTTC	CASTSQGAGYGYTF
TRBV2	TRBJ2-7	NA	TRBD1	TGTGCCAGCAGCAGGGGGTCGTACGAGCAGTACTTC	CASSRGSYEQYF
TRBV29-1	TRBJ1-2	NA	NA	TGCAGCGTTGAAGGGTCAGGGGACCAAATCTATGGCTACACCTTC	CSVEGSGDQIYGYTF
TRBV2	TRBJ1-3	NA	NA	TGTGCCAGCAGTCGCTCAGGGGCTGGAAACACCATATATTTT	CASSRSGAGNTIYF
TRBV5-1	TRBJ2-1	NA	NA	TGCGCCAGCAGCTCTTCAGGGATCCATGAGCAGTTCTTC	CASSSSGIHEQFF
TRBV5-4	TRBJ1-1	many	TRBD1	TGTGCCAGCAGCACCCGGACAGGGAGGGGGACTGAAGCTTTCTTT	CASSTRTGRGTEAFF
TRBV7-2	TRBJ1-1	NA	NA	TGTGCCAGCAGCTTAGCGAGGAGTAGGAACACTGAAGCTTTCTTT	CASSLARSRNTEAFF
TRBV7-2	TRBJ1-2	NA	NA	TGTGCCAGCTGGGACACTTATTTTGAGAGCTACACCTTC	CASWDTYFESYTF
TRBV30	TRBJ2-5	NA	NA	TGTGCCTGGGCAAGGGACCAGGGGAAGACCCAGTACTTC	CAWARDQGKTQYF